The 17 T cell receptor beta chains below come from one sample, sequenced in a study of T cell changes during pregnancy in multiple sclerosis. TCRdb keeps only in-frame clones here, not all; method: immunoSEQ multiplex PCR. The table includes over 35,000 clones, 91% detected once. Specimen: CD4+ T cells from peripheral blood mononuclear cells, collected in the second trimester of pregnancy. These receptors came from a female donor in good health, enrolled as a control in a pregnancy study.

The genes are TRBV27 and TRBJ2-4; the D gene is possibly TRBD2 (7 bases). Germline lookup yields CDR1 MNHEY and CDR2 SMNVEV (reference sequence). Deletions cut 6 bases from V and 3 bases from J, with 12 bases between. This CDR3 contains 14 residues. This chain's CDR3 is CASSKGGGKNIQYF. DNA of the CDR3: TGTGCCAGCAGCAAAGGGGGGGGCAAAAACATTCAGTACTTC.

CDR3 protein: CASSLNRLYYGYTF. In nucleotides, the CDR3 is TGTGCCAGCAGCTTGAACAGGCTTTACTATGGCTACACCTTC. This sequence joins TRBV5-6 and TRBJ1-2; D is possibly TRBD1 (5 bases). Germline CDR1 SGHDT, CDR2 YYEEEE. This CDR3 contains 14 residues. V was clipped by 1 base and J by 3 bases, with 10 bases between them.

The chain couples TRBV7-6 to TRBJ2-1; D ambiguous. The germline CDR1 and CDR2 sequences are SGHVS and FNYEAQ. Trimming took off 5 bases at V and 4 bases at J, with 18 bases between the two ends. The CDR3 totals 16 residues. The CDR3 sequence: CASSPQSGSYYNEQFF. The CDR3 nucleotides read TGTGCCAGCAGCCCCCAATCAGGATCGTATTACAATGAGCAGTTCTTC.

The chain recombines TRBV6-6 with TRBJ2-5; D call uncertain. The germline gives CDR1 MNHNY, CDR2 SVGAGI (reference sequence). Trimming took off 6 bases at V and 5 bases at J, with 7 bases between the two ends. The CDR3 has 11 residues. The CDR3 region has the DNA TGTGCCAGCAGCGCGAGCGAGACCCAGTACTTC. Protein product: CASSASETQYF.

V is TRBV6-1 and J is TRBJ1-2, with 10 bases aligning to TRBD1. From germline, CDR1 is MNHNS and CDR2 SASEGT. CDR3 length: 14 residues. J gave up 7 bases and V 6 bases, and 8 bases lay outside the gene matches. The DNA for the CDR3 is TGTGCCAGCAGCATGACAGGGGGCGTGAGTGGCTACACCTTC. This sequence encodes CASSMTGGVSGYTF.

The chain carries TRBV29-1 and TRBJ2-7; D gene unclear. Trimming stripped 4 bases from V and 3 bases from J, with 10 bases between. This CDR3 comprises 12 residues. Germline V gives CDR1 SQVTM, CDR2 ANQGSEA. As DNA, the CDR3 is TGCAGCGTTGGCTTCGAGGTCTACGAGCAGTACTTC. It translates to CSVGFEVYEQYF.

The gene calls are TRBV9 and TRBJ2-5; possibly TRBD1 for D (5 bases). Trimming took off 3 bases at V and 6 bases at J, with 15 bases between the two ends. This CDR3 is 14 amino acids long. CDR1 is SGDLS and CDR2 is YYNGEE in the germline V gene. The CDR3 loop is CASSAGQNSKTQYF. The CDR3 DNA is TGTGCCAGCAGCGCCGGACAAAATTCAAAGACCCAGTACTTC.

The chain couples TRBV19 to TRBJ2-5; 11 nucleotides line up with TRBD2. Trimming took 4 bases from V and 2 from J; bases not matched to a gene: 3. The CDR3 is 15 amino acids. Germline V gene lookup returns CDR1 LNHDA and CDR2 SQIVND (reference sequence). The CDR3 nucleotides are TGTGCCAGTAGTAGGGGACTAGCGGTACAAGAGACCCAGTACTTC. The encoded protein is CASSRGLAVQETQYF. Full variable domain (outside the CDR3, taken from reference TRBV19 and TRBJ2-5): DGGITQSPKYLFRKEGQNVTLSCEQNLNHDAMYWYRQDPGQGLRLIYYSQIVNDFQKGDIAEGYSVSREKKESFPLTVTSAQKNPTAFYLCASSRGLAVQETQYFGPGTRLLVL.

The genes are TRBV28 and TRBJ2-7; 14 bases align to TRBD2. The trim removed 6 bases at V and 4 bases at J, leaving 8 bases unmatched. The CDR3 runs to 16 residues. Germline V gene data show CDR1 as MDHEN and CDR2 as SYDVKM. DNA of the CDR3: TGTGCCAGCAGCCCGGGACTAGCGGGAGTAGGGTACGAGCAGTACTTC. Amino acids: CASSPGLAGVGYEQYF.

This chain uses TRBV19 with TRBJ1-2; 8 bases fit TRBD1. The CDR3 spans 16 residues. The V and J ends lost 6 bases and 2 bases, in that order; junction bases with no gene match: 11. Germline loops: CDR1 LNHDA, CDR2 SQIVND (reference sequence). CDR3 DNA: TGTGCCAGTAGACCGTTCGGACAGGGAGCCAACTATGGCTACACCTTC. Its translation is CASRPFGQGANYGYTF.

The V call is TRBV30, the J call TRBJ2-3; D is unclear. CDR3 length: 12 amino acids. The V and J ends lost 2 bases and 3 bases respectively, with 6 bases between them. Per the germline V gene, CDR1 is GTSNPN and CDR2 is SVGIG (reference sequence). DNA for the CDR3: TGTGCCTGGAGTTCACGGACAGATACGCAGTATTTT. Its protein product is CAWSSRTDTQYF.

The CDR3: CASSPRTGLEAFF. CDR3 nucleotides: TGTGCCAGCTCACCTAGAACAGGGCTTGAAGCTTTCTTT. The rearrangement joins TRBV18 to TRBJ1-1; TRBD1 is a possible D gene (6 bases). Deletions cut 3 bases from V and 7 bases from J, with 12 bases between. Germline CDR1 and CDR2: KGHSH and LQKENI. CDR3 length equals 13 residues.

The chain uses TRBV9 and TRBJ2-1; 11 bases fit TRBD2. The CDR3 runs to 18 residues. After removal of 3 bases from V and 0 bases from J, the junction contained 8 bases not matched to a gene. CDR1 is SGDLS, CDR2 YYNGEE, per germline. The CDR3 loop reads CASSALSGGANSYNEQFF. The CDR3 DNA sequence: TGTGCCAGCAGCGCTCTTAGCGGGGGGGCCAACTCCTACAATGAGCAGTTCTTC.

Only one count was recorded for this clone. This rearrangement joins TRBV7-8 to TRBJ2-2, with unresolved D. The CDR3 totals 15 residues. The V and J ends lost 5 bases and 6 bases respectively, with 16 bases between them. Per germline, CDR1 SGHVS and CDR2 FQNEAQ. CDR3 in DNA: TGTGCCAGCAGCCGAGAATTTCTAGTCCCCGGGGAGCTGTTTTTT. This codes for CASSREFLVPGELFF.

Here the CDR3 reads CASRDRARNAFF. The CDR3, as DNA: TGTGCCAGCCGGGACAGGGCACGGAACGCTTTCTTT. This chain links TRBV6-1 with TRBJ1-1; TRBD1 agrees at 9 bases. This CDR3 comprises 12 residues. The trim removed 8 bases at V and 11 bases at J, leaving 9 bases unmatched. CDR1 is MNHNS and CDR2 is SASEGT in the germline V gene.

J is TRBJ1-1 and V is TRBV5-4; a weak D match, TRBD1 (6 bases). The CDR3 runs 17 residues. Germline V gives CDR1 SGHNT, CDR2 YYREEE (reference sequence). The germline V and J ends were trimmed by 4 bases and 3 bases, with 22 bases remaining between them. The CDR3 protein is CASSPGTTRPTHTEAFF. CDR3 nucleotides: TGTGCCAGCAGCCCCGGGACAACTCGTCCGACCCACACTGAAGCTTTCTTT.

The CDR3 reads CASSLAGYNYGYTF. The CDR3 region has the DNA TGCGCCAGCAGCTTGGCCGGGTATAACTATGGCTACACCTTC. The chain carries TRBV5-1 and TRBJ1-2; unclear D gene. The CDR3 contains 14 residues. Deletions cut 0 bases from V and 1 base from J, with 7 bases between. The germline V gene has CDR1 SGHRS and CDR2 YFSETQ. Supplemented by reference TRBV5-1 and TRBJ1-2, the full variable domain reads KAGVTQTPRYLIKTRGQQVTLSCSPISGHRSVSWYQQTPGQGLQFLFEYFSETQRNKGNFPGRFSGRQFSNSRSEMNVSTLELGDSALYLCASSLAGYNYGYTFGSGTRLTVV.